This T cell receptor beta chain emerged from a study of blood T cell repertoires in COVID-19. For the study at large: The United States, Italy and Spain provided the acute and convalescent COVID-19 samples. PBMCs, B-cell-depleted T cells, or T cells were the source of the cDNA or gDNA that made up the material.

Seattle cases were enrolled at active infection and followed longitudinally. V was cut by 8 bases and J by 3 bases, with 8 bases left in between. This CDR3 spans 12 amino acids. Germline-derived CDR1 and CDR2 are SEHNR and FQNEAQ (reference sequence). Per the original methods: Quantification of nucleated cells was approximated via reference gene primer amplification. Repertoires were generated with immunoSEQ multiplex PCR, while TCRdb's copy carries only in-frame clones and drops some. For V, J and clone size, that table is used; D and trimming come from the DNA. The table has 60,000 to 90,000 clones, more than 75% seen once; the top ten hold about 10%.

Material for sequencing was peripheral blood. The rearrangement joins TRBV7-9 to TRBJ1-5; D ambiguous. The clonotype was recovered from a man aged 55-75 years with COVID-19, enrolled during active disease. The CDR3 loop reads CASAQNNQPQHF. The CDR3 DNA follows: TGTGCCAGCGCACAGAACAATCAGCCCCAGCATTTT.